This T cell receptor (beta chain) came from a study of blood T cell repertoires in COVID-19. Across the whole study: COVID-19 samples collected from the United States, Italy and Spain covered acute and convalescent phases. The analysed material was cDNA or gDNA that came from T cells, B-cell-depleted T cells, or PBMCs.

In the original workflow: Nucleated cell counts were estimated from reference gene primer amplification. The table came from immunoSEQ multiplex PCR; TCRdb's copy has only in-frame clones and leaves some out. The V and J calls and clone size come from that table; D and trimming were worked out from the DNA. Of 200,000 to 300,000 clones in the sample, 75% to 90% were seen once. CDR3 length: 16 amino acids. The V gene's germline CDR1 is SGHAT and CDR2 FQNNGV. Trimming left V 2 bases short and J 3 bases short, with 17 bases between. The TCR originated in a man younger than 45 with active or convalescent COVID-19. This rearrangement joins TRBV11-2 to TRBJ2-7, with D possibly matching TRBD1 (6 bases). Sequencing was carried out using peripheral blood. The CDR3, as DNA: TGTGCCAGCAGCTTAAGGGGGACGACGACGTTCTACGAGCAGTACTTC. Its translation: CASSLRGTTTFYEQYF.